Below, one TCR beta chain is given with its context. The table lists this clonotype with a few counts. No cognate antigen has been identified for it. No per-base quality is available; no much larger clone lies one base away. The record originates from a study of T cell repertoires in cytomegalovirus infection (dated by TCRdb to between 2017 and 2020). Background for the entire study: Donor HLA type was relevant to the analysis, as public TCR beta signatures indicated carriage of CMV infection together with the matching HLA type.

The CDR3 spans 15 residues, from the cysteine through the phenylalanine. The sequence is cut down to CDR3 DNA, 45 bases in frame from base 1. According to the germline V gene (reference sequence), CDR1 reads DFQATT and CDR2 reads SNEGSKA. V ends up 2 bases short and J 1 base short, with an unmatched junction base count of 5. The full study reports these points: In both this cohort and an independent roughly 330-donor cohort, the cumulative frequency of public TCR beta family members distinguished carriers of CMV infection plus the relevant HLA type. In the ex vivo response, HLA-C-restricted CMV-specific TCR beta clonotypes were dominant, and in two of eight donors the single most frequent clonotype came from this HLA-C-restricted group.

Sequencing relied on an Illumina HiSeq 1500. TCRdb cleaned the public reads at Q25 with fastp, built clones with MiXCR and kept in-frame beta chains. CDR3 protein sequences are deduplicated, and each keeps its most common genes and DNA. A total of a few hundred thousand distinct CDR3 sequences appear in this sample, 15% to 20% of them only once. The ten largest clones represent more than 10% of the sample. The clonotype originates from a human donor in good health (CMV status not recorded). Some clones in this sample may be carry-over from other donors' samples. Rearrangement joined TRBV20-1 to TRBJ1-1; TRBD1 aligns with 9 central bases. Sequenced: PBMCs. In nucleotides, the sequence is TGCAGTGCTAGACTTCCGGGACAGGGGAACACTGAAGCTTTCTTT. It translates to CSARLPGQGNTEAFF.